This TCR beta chain is drawn from a study of cytomegalovirus exposure and HLA in healthy donors. Germline V lookup: CDR1 SQVTM, CDR2 ANQGSEA. This CDR3 spans 13 amino acids. Trimming removed 2 bases at V and 7 bases at J, with 12 bases between. The PCR contained 60 Vbeta and 13 Jbeta primers. TCRdb's table, derived via immunoSEQ multiplex PCR, lists solely in-frame clones and lacks some. The listing contains tens of thousands of clones. The chain is built from TRBV29-1 and TRBJ2-1; tentative D call: TRBD2 (5 bases). The TCR sequence derives from a man aged 45-60 years in good health and CMV-seronegative. The sequenced sample was PBMCs. The CDR3 sequence is CSVEQPSPNEQFF. The CDR3 DNA follows: TGCAGCGTTGAACAACCTAGCCCTAATGAGCAGTTCTTC.